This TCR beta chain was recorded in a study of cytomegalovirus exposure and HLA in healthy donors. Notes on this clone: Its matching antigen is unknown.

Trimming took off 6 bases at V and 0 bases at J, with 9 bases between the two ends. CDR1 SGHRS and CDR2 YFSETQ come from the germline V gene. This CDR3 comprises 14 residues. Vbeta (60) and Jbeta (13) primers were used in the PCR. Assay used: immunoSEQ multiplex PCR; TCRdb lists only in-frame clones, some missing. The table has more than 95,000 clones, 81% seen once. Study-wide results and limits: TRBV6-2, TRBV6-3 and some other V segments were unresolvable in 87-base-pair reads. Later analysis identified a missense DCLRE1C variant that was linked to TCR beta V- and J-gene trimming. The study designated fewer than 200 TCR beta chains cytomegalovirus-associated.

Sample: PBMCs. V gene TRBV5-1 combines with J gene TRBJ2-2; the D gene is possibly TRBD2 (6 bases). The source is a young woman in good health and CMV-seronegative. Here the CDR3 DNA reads TGCGCCAGCAAGGAGGGGTCGAACACCGGGGAGCTGTTTTTT. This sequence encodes CASKEGSNTGELFF.